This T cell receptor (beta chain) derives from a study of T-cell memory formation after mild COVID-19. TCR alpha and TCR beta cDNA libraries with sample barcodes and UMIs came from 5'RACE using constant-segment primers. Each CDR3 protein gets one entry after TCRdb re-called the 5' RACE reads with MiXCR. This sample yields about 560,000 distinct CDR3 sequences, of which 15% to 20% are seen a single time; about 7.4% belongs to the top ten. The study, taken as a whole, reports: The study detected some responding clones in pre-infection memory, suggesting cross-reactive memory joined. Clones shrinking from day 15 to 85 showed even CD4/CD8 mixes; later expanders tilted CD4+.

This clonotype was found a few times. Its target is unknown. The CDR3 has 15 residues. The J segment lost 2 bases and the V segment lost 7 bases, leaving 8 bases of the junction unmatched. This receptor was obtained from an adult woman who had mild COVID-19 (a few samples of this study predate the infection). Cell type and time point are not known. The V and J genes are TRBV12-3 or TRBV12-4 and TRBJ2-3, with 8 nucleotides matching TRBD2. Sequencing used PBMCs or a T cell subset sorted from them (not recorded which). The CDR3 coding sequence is TGTGCCAGCATCGAAAGCGGGGGACTCACAGATACGCAGTATTTT. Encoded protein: CASIESGGLTDTQYF.